The 25 T cell receptor beta chains reported below all come from one sample, sequenced in a study of T cells in Graves' hyperthyroidism and ophthalmopathy. Amplification of TCR beta CDR3 regions used RNA as the template. The TCR CDR3 was amplified in a first-round RT-PCR using the HTBI primer set. MiXCR, run by TCRdb on the multiplex PCR reads, gives a single entry per CDR3 protein. Among about 600,000 distinct CDR3 sequences listed, roughly 15% were seen once. Sequenced material: blood. These receptors were obtained from a woman aged 45-59 years with Graves' ophthalmopathy.

This clonotype was seen a few times. The CDR3 loop reads CASSLVLDATYEQYF. The CDR3 DNA is TGTGCCAGCAGCTTAGTCCTTGATGCTACCTACGAGCAGTACTTC. This chain links TRBV7-2 with TRBJ2-7, with D unresolved. The germline gives CDR1 SGHTA, CDR2 FQGNSA. The CDR3 consists of 15 residues. V was trimmed by 1 base and J by 2 bases, leaving 12 bases between them. The whole variable domain, remainder taken from reference TRBV7-2 and TRBJ2-7, is GAGVSQSPSNKVTEKGKDVELRCDPISGHTALYWYRQSLGQGLEFLIYFQGNSAPDKSGLPSDRFSAERTGGSVSTLTIQRTQQEDSAVYLCASSLVLDATYEQYFGPGTRLTVT.

This clonotype was detected ten times or more. The chain has TRBV30 and TRBJ2-1; 7 positions match TRBD1. This CDR3 contains 15 residues. Germline V gives CDR1 GTSNPN, CDR2 SVGIG (reference sequence). V shed 2 bases, J shed 0 bases, and the junction held 4 bases outside the gene matches. This CDR3 reads CAWSWDSSSYNEQFF. In nucleotides, the CDR3 is TGTGCCTGGAGTTGGGACAGCAGCTCCTACAATGAGCAGTTCTTC.

This clonotype showed up many times. The J gene is TRBJ2-3, the V gene TRBV5-5; D gene uncertain. V dropped 6 bases and J dropped 4 bases, with 6 bases sitting between them. Germline V CDR1 and CDR2: SGHKS, YYEKEE (reference sequence). The length of the CDR3 is 11 residues. CDR3 protein: CASTRSDTQYF. The CDR3 DNA is TGTGCCAGCACTCGCTCAGATACGCAGTATTTT.

This clonotype came up many times. The chain employs TRBV7-9 and TRBJ2-5; D may match TRBD1 or TRBD2 (5 bases each). CDR1 is SEHNR, CDR2 FQNEAQ, per germline (reference sequence). The CDR3 is made up of 14 amino acids. Trimming shortened V by 7 bases and J by 5 bases, and 17 bases separated the two germline ends. CDR3 in DNA: TGTGCCAGCATAACCTCCGGGGCGCGGGAGACCCAGTACTTC. Its protein is CASITSGARETQYF.

This clonotype came up many times. This sequence joins TRBV28 and TRBJ1-1, with D hard to call. The ends were cut back, 7 bases at V and 0 bases at J, with 12 bases in the middle. Germline CDR1 reads MDHEN; CDR2 reads SYDVKM. The CDR3 totals 14 residues. The CDR3 nucleotides are TGTGCCAGCACTGAGCGGCTTATGAACACTGAAGCTTTCTTT. Its translation is CASTERLMNTEAFF.

The CDR3 DNA is TGTGCCAGCAGTTCCCCGAAGGCCACGGATTACGAGCAGTACTTC. Encoded protein: CASSSPKATDYEQYF. The chain couples TRBV6-5 to TRBJ2-7; D remains unclear. Germline CDR1 reads MNHEY; CDR2 reads SVGAGI. This CDR3 is built from 15 residues. V dropped 4 bases and J dropped 4 bases, with 17 bases sitting between them.

This clonotype was picked up many times. This chain links TRBV27 with TRBJ1-2, with TRBD1 matching over 8 bases. V trimming: 9 bases; J trimming: 5 bases; junction bases outside the gene matches: 8. Germline CDR1 MNHEY, CDR2 SMNVEV (reference sequence). The CDR3 covers 13 residues. This chain's CDR3 is CASRGQGAYGYTF. CDR3 nucleotides: TGTGCCAGTCGCGGACAGGGAGCGTATGGCTACACCTTC.

The chain recombines TRBV10-3 with TRBJ2-1; TRBD1 matches at 7 bases. V was pared by 2 bases and J by 7 bases, with 2 bases of the junction left unmatched. Germline V gene data show CDR1 as ENHRY and CDR2 as SYGVKD. The CDR3 loop spans 13 amino acids. This CDR3 reads CAISEVRGNEQFF. The CDR3 DNA is TGTGCCATCAGTGAGGTCAGGGGGAATGAGCAGTTCTTC.

The chain combines TRBV7-9 with TRBJ2-3, with 8 positions matching TRBD1. The CDR3 covers 16 residues. V shed 4 bases and J 4 bases; nucleotides not matched to a gene: 10. The germline V gene encodes CDR1 SEHNR and CDR2 FQNEAQ (reference sequence). The CDR3: CASSSQGAPVSDTQYF. The CDR3, as DNA: TGTGCCAGCAGCTCGCAGGGGGCCCCGGTATCAGATACGCAGTATTTT. The full variable domain, in which reference TRBV7-9 and TRBJ2-3 provide the parts outside the CDR3, is DTGVSQNPRHKITKRGQNVTFRCDPISEHNRLYWYRQTLGQGPEFLTYFQNEAQLEKSRLLSDRFSAERPKGSFSTLEIQRTEQGDSAMYLCASSSQGAPVSDTQYFGPGTRLTVL.

There are many counts of this clonotype. The V and J genes are TRBV7-3 and TRBJ2-1; D may match TRBD1 or TRBD2 (7 bases each). There are 16 residues in the CDR3. Trimming took 4 bases from V and 7 from J, leaving 20 bases between them. Looked up from germline, CDR1 is SGHTA and CDR2 is FQGTGA. This CDR3 is CASSYPGGQVLNEQFF. CDR3 DNA: TGTGCCAGCAGCTACCCGGGAGGACAGGTCTTGAATGAGCAGTTCTTC.

This clonotype was recorded a few times. This rearrangement joins TRBV20-1 to TRBJ1-2; TRBD1 aligns across 9 bases. Germline lookup yields CDR1 DFQATT and CDR2 SNEGSKA (reference sequence). This CDR3 comprises 13 residues. The junction had 8 bases not matched to a gene; V was cut back by 5 bases and J by 7 bases. The CDR3 protein is CSAFSGDRVGYTF. CDR3 in DNA: TGCAGTGCTTTTAGTGGGGACAGGGTTGGCTACACCTTC.

This clonotype was seen ten or more times. This sequence joins TRBV10-3 and TRBJ1-5, with D unresolved. Germline V CDR1 and CDR2: ENHRY, SYGVKD. The CDR3 length is 14 residues. The V and J ends lost 0 bases and 4 bases respectively, with 7 bases between them. Here the CDR3 reads CAISESEENQPQHF. CDR3 in DNA: TGTGCCATCAGTGAGTCGGAAGAAAATCAGCCCCAGCATTTT.

This clonotype was seen more than once but under ten times. The genes are TRBV14 and TRBJ2-1, with 8 bases that match TRBD2. Losses at the gene ends were 1 base for V and 4 bases for J; bases not matched to a gene: 3. Germline loops: CDR1 SGHDN, CDR2 FVKESK. The CDR3 length is 15 residues. CDR3 in amino acids: CASSQGRGGYNEQFF. The CDR3 coding sequence is TGTGCCAGCAGCCAAGGACGGGGGGGGTACAATGAGCAGTTCTTC.

This clonotype occurred many times. The chain combines TRBV6-2 or TRBV6-3 with TRBJ2-1; 11 bases are shared with TRBD2. The V gene end was trimmed by 6 bases and the J gene end by 0 bases; junction bases not matched to a gene: 7. This CDR3 is 17 amino acids long. Germline values: CDR1 MNHEY, CDR2 SVGEGT. CDR3 coding DNA: TGTGCCAGCAGACAACTAGCGGGAGCTTCCTCCTACAATGAGCAGTTCTTC. This codes for CASRQLAGASSYNEQFF.

There are many counts of this clonotype. The chain links TRBV2 to TRBJ1-2, with unresolved D. V was pared by 3 bases and J by 5 bases, with 7 bases between. CDR1 is SNHLY, CDR2 FYNNEI, per germline. CDR3 length: 12 amino acids. The CDR3 spells CASSDDEYGYTF. CDR3 DNA sequence: TGTGCCAGCAGTGATGACGAGTATGGCTACACCTTC. Drawing the rest from reference TRBV2 and TRBJ1-2, the complete variable domain is EPEVTQTPSHQVTQMGQEVILRCVPISNHLYFYWYRQILGQKVEFLVSFYNNEISEKSEIFDDQFSVERPDGSNFTLKIRSTKLEDSAMYFCASSDDEYGYTFGSGTRLTVV.

The chain couples TRBV18 to TRBJ2-7, with D possibly being TRBD1 or TRBD2 (6 bases each). The germline CDR1 and CDR2 sequences are KGHSH and LQKENI. CDR3 length: 14 residues. V was clipped by 2 bases and J by 6 bases, with 14 bases between them. DNA of the CDR3: TGTGCCAGCTCACCATCACGACTAGGGGGCGAGCAGTACTTC. Translated: CASSPSRLGGEQYF.

This clonotype was detected a few times. The gene calls are TRBV5-4 and TRBJ2-1; D gene uncertain. Germline assignment: CDR1 SGHNT and CDR2 YYREEE (reference sequence). V gave up 5 bases and J gave up 0 bases, with 9 bases separating them. This CDR3 contains 14 residues. CDR3 DNA: TGTGCCAGCAGGTCGGCGGACTCCTACAATGAGCAGTTCTTC. Translating gives CASRSADSYNEQFF. Full variable domain (rest looked up from reference TRBV5-4 and TRBJ2-1): ETGVTQSPTHLIKTRGQQVTLRCSSQSGHNTVSWYQQALGQGPQFIFQYYREEENGRGNFPPRFSGLQFPNYSSELNVNALELDDSALYLCASRSADSYNEQFFGPGTRLTVL.

The chain links TRBV12-3 or TRBV12-4 to TRBJ2-1, with 13 bases matching TRBD2. The CDR3 loop spans 16 amino acids. Unmatched junction bases numbered 8, after V lost 8 bases and J lost 4 bases. In DNA, the CDR3 is TGTGCCAGCCGGACTAGCGGGAGTACGTTGTACAATGAGCAGTTCTTC. Protein: CASRTSGSTLYNEQFF.

There are a few counts of this clonotype. The chain uses TRBV28 and TRBJ1-5; D call uncertain. The V and J ends lost 2 bases and 7 bases respectively, with 9 bases between them. CDR1 is MDHEN, CDR2 SYDVKM, per germline. The CDR3 extends over 13 amino acids. CDR3 nucleotide sequence: TGTGCCAGCAGTTTACTGGGCCCACAGCCCCAGCATTTT. Translating it yields CASSLLGPQPQHF.

The chain links TRBV29-1 to TRBJ2-1, with D perhaps being TRBD1 or TRBD2 (5 bases each). The CDR3 has 14 residues. Germline CDR1 and CDR2: SQVTM and ANQGSEA. In DNA form, the CDR3 reads TGCAGTGGGACCGGACGGAGCATTGGAAATGAGCAGTTCTTC. Translating gives CSGTGRSIGNEQFF.

This clonotype appeared many times. The chain combines TRBV15 with TRBJ2-7; D is unclear. CDR1 and CDR2 from the germline V gene are LNHNV and YYDKDF (reference sequence). V was shortened by 0 bases and J by 3 bases, with 12 bases between the two germline ends. The CDR3 runs to 15 residues. CDR3 coding DNA: TGTGCCACCAGCAGAGATCTAGGACCGTACTACGAGCAGTACTTC. Residues: CATSRDLGPYYEQYF.

The chain joins TRBV4-2 to TRBJ1-3; D is unclear. The CDR3 loop spans 17 amino acids. Germline V gene lookup returns CDR1 LGHNA and CDR2 YNFKEQ. V was cut by 0 bases and J by 0 bases, with 12 bases left in between. CDR3 coding DNA: TGTGCCAGCAGCCAAGATTTGATGGGGAGCTCTGGAAACACCATATATTTT. This encodes CASSQDLMGSSGNTIYF.

The V gene is TRBV29-1, the J gene TRBJ2-1; no firm D call. Germline V gene sequence: CDR1 SQVTM, CDR2 ANQGSEA. CDR3 length: 12 amino acids. Trimming took off 3 bases at V and 7 bases at J, with 10 bases between the two ends. The CDR3: CSVDDLRNEQFF. CDR3 sequence (DNA): TGCAGCGTTGACGACTTACGGAATGAGCAGTTCTTC.

This clonotype was observed many times. The chain is built from TRBV28 and TRBJ1-5; tentative D call: TRBD1 (5 bases). Germline values: CDR1 MDHEN, CDR2 SYDVKM. V was cut by 7 bases and J by 5 bases, with 15 bases left in between. The CDR3 is 14 amino acids. The CDR3 loop is CASTSGIPHQPQHF. The CDR3 DNA follows: TGTGCCAGCACCTCAGGGATCCCCCATCAGCCCCAGCATTTT. The full variable domain, rest sourced from reference TRBV28 and TRBJ1-5, is DVKVTQSSRYLVKRTGEKVFLECVQDMDHENMFWYRQDPGLGLRLIYFSYDVKMKEKGDIPEGYSVSREKKERFSLILESASTNQTSMYLCASTSGIPHQPQHFGDGTRLSIL.

This clonotype occurred once. The chain combines TRBV28 with TRBJ2-1; 10 bases fit TRBD1. The CDR3 has 16 amino acids. J lost 3 bases, V lost 5 bases, and 7 bases had no gene match. Germline CDR1 reads MDHEN; CDR2 reads SYDVKM. The CDR3 DNA sequence: TGTGCCAGCAGTGACGGGACAGGGGCCCTCTACAATGAGCAGTTCTTC. Translated, it gives CASSDGTGALYNEQFF.